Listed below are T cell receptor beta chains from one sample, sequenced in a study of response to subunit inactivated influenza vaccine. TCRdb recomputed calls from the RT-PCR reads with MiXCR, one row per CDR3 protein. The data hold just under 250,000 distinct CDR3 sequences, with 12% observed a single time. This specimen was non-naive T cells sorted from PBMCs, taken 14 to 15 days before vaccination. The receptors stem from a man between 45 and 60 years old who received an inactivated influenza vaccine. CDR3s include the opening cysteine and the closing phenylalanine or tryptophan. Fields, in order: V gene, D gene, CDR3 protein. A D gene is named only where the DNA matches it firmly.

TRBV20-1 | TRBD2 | CSASLREGGTDTQYF
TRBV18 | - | CASSPVGRVAQPQHF
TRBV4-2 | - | CASSQDTGSVTGELFF
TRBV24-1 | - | CATSAGHEQYF
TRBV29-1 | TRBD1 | CSVLQGAVNTGELFF
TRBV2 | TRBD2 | CASSERSGGINEQFF
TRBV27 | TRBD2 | CASSLGSGVGYEQFF
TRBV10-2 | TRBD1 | CASSGSGTGYWRSNQPQHF
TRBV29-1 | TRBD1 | CSVSRQGGYGYTF
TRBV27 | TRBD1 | CASSPPGQGFGYTF
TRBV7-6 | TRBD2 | CASSLAPSGTYNEQFF
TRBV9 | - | CASSVGATDTQYF
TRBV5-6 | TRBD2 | CASSRTSGGMADTQYF
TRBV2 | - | CASGGEMGTEAFF
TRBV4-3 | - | CASSQDPRSGETQYF
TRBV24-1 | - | CATSDLFPGNEQFF
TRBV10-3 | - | CAISGRRGYGYTF
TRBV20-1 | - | CSARSRYEAFF
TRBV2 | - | CASSEGLLTGEGYTF
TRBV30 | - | CAWSPSALPNEQFF
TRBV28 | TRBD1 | CASSLRPTGGLYNQPQHF
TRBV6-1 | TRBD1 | CASSEAIHLTGDEAFF
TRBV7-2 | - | CASMVGSTDTQYF
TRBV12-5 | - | CASGLVIGGNHQETQYF
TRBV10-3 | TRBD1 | CAISESWDRGQNEQFF
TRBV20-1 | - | CSAKGGGASTDTQYF
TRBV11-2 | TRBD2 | CASSLVLAETQYF
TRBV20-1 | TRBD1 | CSAVGTVNNEKLFF
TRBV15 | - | CATSRTPGSSYGYTF
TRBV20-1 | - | CSARGRPLPSYEQYF
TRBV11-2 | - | CASSLNPGTYNEQFF
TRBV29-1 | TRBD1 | CSVMGTENDEKLFF
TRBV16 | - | CASSSGNFQPQHF
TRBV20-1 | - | CSARTVATYEQYF
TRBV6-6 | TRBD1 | CASRRTGYEQYF
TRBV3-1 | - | CASSHPRRNQETQYF
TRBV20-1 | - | CSASLWGEANEKLFF
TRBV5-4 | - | CASSLLSGYGFAGTGELFF
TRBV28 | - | CASVLSGTQYF
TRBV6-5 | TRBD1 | CASTTRDRGNTQYF
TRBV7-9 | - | CASSVGIPGANVLTF
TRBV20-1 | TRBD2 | CSATPLVGGALGTDTQYF